This TCR beta chain was identified in a study of shared clonotypes between healthy human individuals. The naive CD8 subset, CD45RO-negative cells positively selected for CCR7, excluded terminally differentiated effector memory CD45RA+ cells. Each of the donors was a healthy adult who was HIV-negative and had not had a recent acute infection or vaccination. The genomic DNA of each subset was split evenly across several immunoSEQ plates. Measured with immunoSEQ multiplex PCR; TCRdb has only the in-frame clones, and not every one. The sample includes about 610,000 clones, roughly 95% of them seen just once. As regards this clone: Its cognate antigen is unknown.

Overall study findings and caveats: Shared across four donors were roughly 5.3% of the naive CD4 clonotypes. Despite large depth, rarefaction showed incomplete sorted-subset sequencing.

The receptor was isolated from a woman in her thirties in good health. The sequencing input was naive CD8+ T cells sorted from blood.

In DNA form, the CDR3 reads TGTGCCAGCAGCCCCTGGGACAATGAGCAGTTCTTC. Its protein product is CASSPWDNEQFF. This chain connects TRBV9 to TRBJ2-1; no clear D. The V gene lost 4 bases and the J gene lost 5 bases, with 7 bases spanning the gap. The CDR3 has 12 residues. Looked up from germline, CDR1 is SGDLS and CDR2 is YYNGEE.